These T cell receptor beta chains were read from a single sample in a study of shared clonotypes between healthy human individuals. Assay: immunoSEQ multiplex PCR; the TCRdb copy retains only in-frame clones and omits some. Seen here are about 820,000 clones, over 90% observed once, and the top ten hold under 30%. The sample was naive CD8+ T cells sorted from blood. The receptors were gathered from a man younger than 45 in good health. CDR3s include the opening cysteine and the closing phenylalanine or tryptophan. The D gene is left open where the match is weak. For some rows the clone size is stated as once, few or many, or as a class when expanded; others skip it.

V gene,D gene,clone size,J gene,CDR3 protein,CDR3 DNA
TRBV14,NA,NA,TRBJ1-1,CASSQGGAFLNTEAFF,TGTGCCAGCAGCCAAGGAGGGGCCTTCTTGAACACTGAAGCTTTCTTT
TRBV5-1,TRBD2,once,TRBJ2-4,CASSMTSGSSGNIQYF,TGCGCCAGCAGCATGACTAGCGGGAGCTCAGGGAACATTCAGTACTTC
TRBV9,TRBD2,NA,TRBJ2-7,CASSVDAGVNEQYF,TGTGCCAGCAGCGTAGATGCGGGAGTCAACGAGCAGTACTTC
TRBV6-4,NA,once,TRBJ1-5,CASSASARQPQHF,TGTGCCAGCAGTGCGTCAGCCCGACAGCCCCAGCATTTT
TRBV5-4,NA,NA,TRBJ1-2,CASARDGNYGYTF,TGTGCCAGCGCCCGAGACGGCAACTATGGCTACACCTTC
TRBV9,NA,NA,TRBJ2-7,CASSVVAGSYEQYF,TGTGCCAGCAGCGTAGTGGCTGGCTCCTACGAGCAGTACTTC
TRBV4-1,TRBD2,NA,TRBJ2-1,CASSQEFGTSGSDEQFF,TGCGCCAGCAGCCAGGAATTCGGGACTAGCGGGAGTGATGAGCAGTTCTTC
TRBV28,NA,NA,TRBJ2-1,CASSLAFGEQFF,TGTGCCAGCAGTTTAGCTTTTGGTGAGCAGTTCTTC
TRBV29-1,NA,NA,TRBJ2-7,CSVDSGYEQYF,TGCAGCGTTGATTCGGGGTACGAGCAGTACTTC
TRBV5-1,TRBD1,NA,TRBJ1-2,CASSLGTGESDYGYTF,TGCGCCAGCAGCTTGGGGACAGGGGAAAGTGACTATGGCTACACCTTC
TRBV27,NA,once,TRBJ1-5,CASSTLGGLHELNQPQHF,TGTGCCAGCAGTACCCTCGGCGGACTTCATGAACTCAATCAGCCCCAGCATTTT
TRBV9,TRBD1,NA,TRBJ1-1,CASSATGDFTEAFF,TGTGCCAGCAGCGCTACAGGGGATTTCACTGAAGCTTTCTTT
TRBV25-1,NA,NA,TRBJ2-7,CASSEHREVVEQYF,TGTGCCAGCAGTGAACACAGGGAGGTCGTCGAGCAGTACTTC
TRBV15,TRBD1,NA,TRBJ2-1,CATSIGTGLNEQFF,TGTGCCACCAGCATCGGGACAGGGCTCAATGAGCAGTTCTTC
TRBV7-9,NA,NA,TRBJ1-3,CASVIFSGNTIYF,TGTGCCAGCGTCATTTTCTCTGGAAACACCATATATTTT
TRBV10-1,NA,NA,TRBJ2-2,CASGDLNTGELFF,TGCGCCAGCGGGGATTTAAACACCGGGGAGCTGTTTTTT
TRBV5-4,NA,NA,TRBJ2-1,CASSFMLIGSYNEQFF,TGTGCCAGCAGCTTTATGTTGATCGGCTCCTACAATGAGCAGTTCTTC
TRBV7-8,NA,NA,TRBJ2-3,CASSFPPNHGTDTQYF,TGTGCCAGCAGTTTCCCGCCCAACCATGGGACAGATACGCAGTATTTT
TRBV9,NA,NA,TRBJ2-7,CASSVDRLPYEQYF,TGTGCCAGCAGCGTAGACAGACTACCCTACGAGCAGTACTTC
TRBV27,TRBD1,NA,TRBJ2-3,CASSPTLGRGSDTQYF,TGTGCCAGCAGCCCCACCCTAGGCAGGGGGTCAGATACGCAGTATTTT
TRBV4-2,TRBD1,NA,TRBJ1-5,CASSQATGGLQPQHF,TGTGCCAGCAGCCAAGCGACAGGGGGACTTCAGCCCCAGCATTTT
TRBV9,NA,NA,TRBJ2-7,CASSVGTVQTAVDEQYF,TGTGCCAGCAGCGTAGGGACTGTACAGACCGCGGTGGACGAGCAGTACTTC
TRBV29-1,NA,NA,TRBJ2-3,CSVVHLHTDTQYF,TGCAGCGTTGTCCACCTTCACACAGATACGCAGTATTTT
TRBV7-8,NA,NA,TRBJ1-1,CASSLAENTEAFF,TGTGCCAGCAGCTTAGCAGAGAACACTGAAGCTTTCTTT
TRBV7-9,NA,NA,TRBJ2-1,CASSKNEQFF,TGTGCCAGCAGCAAAAATGAGCAGTTCTTC
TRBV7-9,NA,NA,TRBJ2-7,CASSLTTETAYEQYF,TGTGCCAGCAGCTTAACCACAGAGACTGCCTACGAGCAGTACTTC
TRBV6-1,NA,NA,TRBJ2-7,CATSQVLSYEQYF,TGTGCCACTTCACAGGTTCTCTCCTACGAGCAGTACTTC
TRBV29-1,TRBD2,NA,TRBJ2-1,CSVEGTSGFNEQFF,TGCAGCGTTGAGGGGACTAGCGGGTTCAATGAGCAGTTCTTC
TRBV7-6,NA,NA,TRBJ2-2,CASSPSISGTNTGELFF,TGTGCCAGCAGCCCGAGTATTAGCGGAACGAACACCGGGGAGCTGTTTTTT
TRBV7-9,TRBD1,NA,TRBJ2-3,CASSPGQGMGTQYF,TGTGCCAGCAGCCCAGGACAGGGCATGGGTACGCAGTATTTT
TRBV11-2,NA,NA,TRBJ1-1,CASSSGQSNTEAFF,TGTGCCAGCAGCTCTGGACAGTCGAACACTGAAGCTTTCTTT
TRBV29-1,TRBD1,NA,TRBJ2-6,CSVELRQGVSGANVLTF,TGCAGCGTTGAATTGAGACAGGGGGTGTCGGGGGCCAACGTCCTGACTTTC
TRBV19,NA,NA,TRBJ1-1,CASSIPGPGWTEAFF,TGTGCCAGTAGTATTCCGGGGCCAGGGTGGACTGAAGCTTTCTTT
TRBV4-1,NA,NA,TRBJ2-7,CASSLRPQAYEQYF,TGCGCCAGCAGCCTACGACCCCAAGCCTACGAGCAGTACTTC
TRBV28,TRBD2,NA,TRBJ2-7,CASSLPSGSHPYEQYF,TGTGCCAGCAGTCTCCCCAGCGGGAGTCATCCCTACGAGCAGTACTTC
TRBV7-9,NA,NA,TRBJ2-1,CASSYSTGEQFF,TGTGCCAGCAGTTATAGCACGGGCGAGCAGTTCTTC
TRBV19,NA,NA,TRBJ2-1,CASSEGTGHNEQFF,TGTGCCAGTAGTGAGGGAACCGGGCACAATGAGCAGTTCTTC
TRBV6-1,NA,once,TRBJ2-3,CASSAPPRTADTQYF,TGTGCCAGCAGTGCCCCCCCCCGGACAGCAGATACGCAGTATTTT
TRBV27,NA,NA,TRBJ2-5,CASSLHPVIETQYF,TGTGCCAGCAGTTTACACCCAGTTATAGAGACCCAGTACTTC
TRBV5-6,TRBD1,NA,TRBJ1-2,CASSSGQEYGYTF,TGTGCCAGCAGCTCCGGACAGGAGTATGGCTACACCTTC
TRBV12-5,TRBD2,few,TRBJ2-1,CASGSIGLAGDEQFF,TGTGCTAGTGGTTCGATAGGACTAGCGGGAGATGAGCAGTTCTTC
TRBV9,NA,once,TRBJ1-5,CASSVGGGGNQPQHF,TGTGCCAGCAGCGTAGGAGGGGGGGGCAATCAGCCCCAGCATTTT
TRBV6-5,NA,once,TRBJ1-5,CASSYLGDQPQHF,TGTGCCAGCAGTTATTTGGGAGATCAGCCCCAGCATTTT
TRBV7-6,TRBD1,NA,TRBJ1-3,CASSAAGQGARNTIYF,TGTGCCAGCAGCGCGGCGGGACAGGGGGCCAGAAACACCATATATTTT
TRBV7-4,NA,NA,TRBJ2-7,CASSPPSGEQYF,TGTGCCAGCAGCCCGCCTTCGGGGGAGCAGTACTTC
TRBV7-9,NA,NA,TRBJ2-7,CASQGPTNYEQYF,TGTGCCAGCCAAGGACCAACCAATTACGAGCAGTACTTC
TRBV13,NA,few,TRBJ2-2,CASSLGPAGYSGELFF,TGTGCCAGCAGCTTAGGGCCGGCAGGGTATTCCGGGGAGCTGTTTTTT
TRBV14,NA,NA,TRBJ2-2,CASSQGWVGGELFF,TGTGCCAGCAGCCAAGGTTGGGTTGGCGGGGAGCTGTTTTTT
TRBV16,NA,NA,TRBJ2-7,CASSQTAYEQYF,TGTGCCAGCAGCCAGACAGCCTACGAGCAGTACTTC
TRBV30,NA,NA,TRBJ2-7,CAYYVGYEQYF,TGTGCCTACTATGTTGGTTACGAGCAGTACTTC
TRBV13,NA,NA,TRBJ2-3,CASSLADATDTQYF,TGTGCCAGCAGCTTAGCGGATGCCACAGATACGCAGTATTTT
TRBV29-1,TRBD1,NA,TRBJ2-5,CSADRGRRETQYF,TGCAGCGCGGACAGGGGGCGCAGGGAGACCCAGTACTTC
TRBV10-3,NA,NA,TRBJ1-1,CAISEDISTEAFF,TGTGCCATCAGTGAGGACATTAGCACTGAAGCTTTCTTT
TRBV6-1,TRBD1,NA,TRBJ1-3,CATLDRGPYTIYF,TGTGCCACCCTAGACAGGGGGCCATACACCATATATTTT